These T cell receptor beta chains were read from a single sample in a study of monozygotic twins with inflammatory bowel disease. For each CDR3 protein, TCRdb gives one entry from its re-call of the 5' RACE reads, without DNA. The sample has more than 300,000 distinct CDR3 sequences. Sequenced material: blood. The receptors stem from a human donor with ulcerative colitis or Crohn's disease, or a healthy co-twin of an affected twin (not recorded which). Both conserved end residues are part of each CDR3.

V: TRBV20-1; J: TRBJ1-3; CDR3: CSARLSPGQRNTIYF
V: TRBV6-2/TRBV6-3; J: TRBJ1-5; CDR3: CASRRPENQPQHF
V: TRBV12-3/TRBV12-4; J: TRBJ1-3; CDR3: CASTGPRGVRGLGNTIYF
V: TRBV12-3/TRBV12-4; J: TRBJ2-5; CDR3: CASSPRSGRETQYF
V: TRBV4-3; J: TRBJ1-4; CDR3: CASSWGFNEKLFF
V: TRBV3-1; J: TRBJ2-7; CDR3: CASSPRLAGAGEQYF
V: TRBV10-3; J: TRBJ1-2; CDR3: CAISVTDTWIGYTF
V: TRBV5-4; J: TRBJ1-3; CDR3: CASSSGGIGARGNTIYF
V: TRBV20-1; J: TRBJ2-2; CDR3: CSAPGSTAGELFF
V: TRBV6-2/TRBV6-3; J: TRBJ2-2; CDR3: CASRWTGELFF
V: TRBV11-2; J: TRBJ2-5; CDR3: CASSLARGKQETQYF